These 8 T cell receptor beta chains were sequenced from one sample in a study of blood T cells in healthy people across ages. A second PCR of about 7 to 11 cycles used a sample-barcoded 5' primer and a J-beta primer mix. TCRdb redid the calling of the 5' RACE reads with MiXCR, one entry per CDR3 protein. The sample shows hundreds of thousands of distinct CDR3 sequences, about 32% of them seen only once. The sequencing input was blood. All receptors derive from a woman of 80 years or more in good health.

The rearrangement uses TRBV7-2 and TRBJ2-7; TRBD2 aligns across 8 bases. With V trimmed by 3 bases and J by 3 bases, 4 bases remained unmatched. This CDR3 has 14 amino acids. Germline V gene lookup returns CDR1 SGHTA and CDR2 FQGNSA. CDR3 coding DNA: TGTGCCAGCAGCTTCCAAAGCGGGAGCTACGAGCAGTACTTC. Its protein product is CASSFQSGSYEQYF. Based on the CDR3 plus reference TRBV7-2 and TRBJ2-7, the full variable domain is GAGVSQSPSNKVTEKGKDVELRCDPISGHTALYWYRQSLGQGLEFLIYFQGNSAPDKSGLPSDRFSAERTGGSVSTLTIQRTQQEDSAVYLCASSFQSGSYEQYFGPGTRLTVT.

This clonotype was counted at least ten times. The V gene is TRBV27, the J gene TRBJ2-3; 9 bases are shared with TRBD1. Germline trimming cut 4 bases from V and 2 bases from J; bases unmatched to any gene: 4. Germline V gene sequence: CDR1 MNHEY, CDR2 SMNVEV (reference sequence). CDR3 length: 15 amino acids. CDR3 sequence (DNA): TGTGCCAGCAGTTCGACAGGGGGTTACACAGATACGCAGTATTTT. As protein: CASSSTGGYTDTQYF.

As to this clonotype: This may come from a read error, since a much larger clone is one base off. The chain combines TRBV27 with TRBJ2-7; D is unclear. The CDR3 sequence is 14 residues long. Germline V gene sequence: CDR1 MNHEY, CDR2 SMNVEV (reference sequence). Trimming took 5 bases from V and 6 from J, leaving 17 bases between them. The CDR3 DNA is TGTGCCAGCAGTCGCCAATTAACCACCTGCGAGCAGTACTTC. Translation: CASSRQLTTCEQYF.

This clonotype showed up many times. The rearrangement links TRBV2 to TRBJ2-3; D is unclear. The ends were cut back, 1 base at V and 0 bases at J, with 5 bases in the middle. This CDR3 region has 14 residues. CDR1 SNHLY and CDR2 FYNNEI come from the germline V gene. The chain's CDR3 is CASSEGISTDTQYF. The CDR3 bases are TGTGCCAGCAGTGAAGGAATTAGCACAGATACGCAGTATTTT. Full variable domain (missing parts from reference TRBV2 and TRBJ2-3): EPEVTQTPSHQVTQMGQEVILRCVPISNHLYFYWYRQILGQKVEFLVSFYNNEISEKSEIFDDQFSVERPDGSNFTLKIRSTKLEDSAMYFCASSEGISTDTQYFGPGTRLTVL.

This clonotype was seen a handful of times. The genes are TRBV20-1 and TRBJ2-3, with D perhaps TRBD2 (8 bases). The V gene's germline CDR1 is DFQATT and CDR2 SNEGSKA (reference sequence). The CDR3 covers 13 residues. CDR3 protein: CRGSSGGQDTQYF. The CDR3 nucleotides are TGCAGGGGGTCGAGCGGGGGACAGGATACGCAGTATTTT.

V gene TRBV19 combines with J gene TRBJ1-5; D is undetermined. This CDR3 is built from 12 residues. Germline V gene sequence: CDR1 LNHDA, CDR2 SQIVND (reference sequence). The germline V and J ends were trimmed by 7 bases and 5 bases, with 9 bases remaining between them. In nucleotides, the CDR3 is TGTGCCAGTAAGTTCGGAGATCAGCCCCAGCATTTT. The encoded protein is CASKFGDQPQHF.

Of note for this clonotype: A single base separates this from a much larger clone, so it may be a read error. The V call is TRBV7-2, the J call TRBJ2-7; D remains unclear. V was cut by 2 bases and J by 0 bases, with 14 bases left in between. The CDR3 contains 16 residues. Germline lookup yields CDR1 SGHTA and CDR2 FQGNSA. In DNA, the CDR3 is TGTGCCAGCAGCTTAACTGGTAGGATGAGCTCCTACGAGCAGTACTTC. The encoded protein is CASSLTGRMSSYEQYF. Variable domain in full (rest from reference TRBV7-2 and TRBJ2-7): GAGVSQSPSNKVTEKGKDVELRCDPISGHTALYWYRQSLGQGLEFLIYFQGNSAPDKSGLPSDRFSAERTGGSVSTLTIQRTQQEDSAVYLCASSLTGRMSSYEQYFGPGTRLTVT.

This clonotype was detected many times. CDR3 coding DNA: TGTGCCTGGAGTGTACCCCCGAAGGGGCAGTTCTTC. This gives the protein CAWSVPPKGQFF. J is TRBJ2-1 and V is TRBV30, with unresolved D. This CDR3 is 12 amino acids long. From germline, CDR1 is GTSNPN and CDR2 SVGIG (reference sequence). V gave up 0 bases and J gave up 12 bases, with 12 bases separating them.